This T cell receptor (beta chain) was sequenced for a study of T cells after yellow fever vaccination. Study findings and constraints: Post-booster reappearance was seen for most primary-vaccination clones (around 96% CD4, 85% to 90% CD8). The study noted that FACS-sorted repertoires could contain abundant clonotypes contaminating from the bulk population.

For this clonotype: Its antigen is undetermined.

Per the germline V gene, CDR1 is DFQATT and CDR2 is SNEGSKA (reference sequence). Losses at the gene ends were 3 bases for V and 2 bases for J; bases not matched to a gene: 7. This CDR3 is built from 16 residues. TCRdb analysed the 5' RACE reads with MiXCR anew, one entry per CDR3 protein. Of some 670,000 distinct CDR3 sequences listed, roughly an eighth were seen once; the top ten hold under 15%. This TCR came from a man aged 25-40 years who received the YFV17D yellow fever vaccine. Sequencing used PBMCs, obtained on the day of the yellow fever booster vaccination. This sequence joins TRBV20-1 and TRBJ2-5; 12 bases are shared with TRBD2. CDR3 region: CSARATSGRRQETQYF. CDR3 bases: TGCAGTGCTAGGGCGACTAGCGGGAGACGGCAAGAGACCCAGTACTTC.